This T cell receptor (beta chain) appears in the sequencing data of a study of T cell changes during pregnancy in multiple sclerosis. The data were produced by immunoSEQ multiplex PCR, yet TCRdb's version contains in-frame clones alone and is incomplete. The profile shows 40,000 to 45,000 clones, roughly nine tenths of them singletons. With 0 bases removed from V and 0 bases from J, the gap between germline ends came to 12 bases. The CDR3 is 17 residues long. Germline loops: CDR1 KGHSH, CDR2 LQKENI. The receptor was derived from a female donor with multiple sclerosis, enrolled in a pregnancy study. This specimen consisted of CD4+ T cells from peripheral blood mononuclear cells, obtained after pregnancy. The chain has TRBV18 and TRBJ2-4; D is unresolved. The CDR3 coding sequence is TGTGCCAGCTCACCACCGTCGGGTCATACAGCCAAAAACATTCAGTACTTC. Amino acids: CASSPPSGHTAKNIQYF. The full variable domain, rest sourced from reference TRBV18 and TRBJ2-4, is NAGVMQNPRHLVRRRGQEARLRCSPMKGHSHVYWYRQLPEEGLKFMVYLQKENIIDESGMPKERFSAEFPKEGPSILRIQQVVRGDSAAYFCASSPPSGHTAKNIQYFGAGTRLSVL.